The entry that follows covers one T cell receptor beta chain sequence. Sequenced by immunoSEQ multiplex PCR; TCRdb stores in-frame clones only, minus some. The sample carries 80,000 to 95,000 clones, just over 90% recorded once. This entry belongs to a study of OX40 agonist ivuxolimab in advanced cancers. From germline, CDR1 is SGHRS and CDR2 YFSETQ. The CDR3 spans 13 residues. The V gene lost 6 bases and the J gene lost 2 bases, with 11 bases spanning the gap. The sample here was CD4+ or CD8+ T cells sorted from blood, taken in a trial of the OX40 agonist ivuxolimab. The receptor was isolated from an adult with an advanced solid tumor such as melanoma, head and neck, liver or kidney cancer. The rearrangement links TRBV5-1 to TRBJ1-1, with D possibly being TRBD1 (6 bases). The chain's CDR3 is CASTTGANTEAFF. CDR3 DNA: TGCGCCAGCACCACGGGGGCCAACACTGAAGCTTTCTTT.